This note documents a single T cell receptor beta chain sequence. Its specificity is unknown. The sample comes from a study of persistence of HIV-infected CD4 T cells. Study-wide results and limits: Degenerate expanded CDR3beta sequences were enriched among CMV- and Gag-responding cells. CMV- and Gag-responding cells had lower TCRbeta richness than CD3/CD28-responding cells.

In germline, CDR1 is KGHSH, CDR2 LQKENI. V shed 1 base and J 4 bases; nucleotides not matched to a gene: 1. The CDR3 consists of 14 residues. This nonspecific control used anti-CD3/anti-CD28 bead stimulation of CD4+ T cells. Sorting of responding CD4+ T cells relied on upregulated CD40 ligand together with CD69. The libraries were made with immunoSEQ version 4 in survey mode. Libraries were prepared by immunoSEQ multiplex PCR; TCRdb keeps only in-frame clonotypes and omits some of them. The sample consists of roughly 43,000 clones, around 92% of them appearing once. The chain has TRBV18 and TRBJ1-5; 7 bases are a match to TRBD1. This clonotype originated in an adult man with HIV who was CMV-seropositive. Here the sequenced sample was CD4+ T cells sorted from PBMCs after 18-hour stimulation, taken from a patient who received antiretroviral therapy. The CDR3 DNA follows: TGTGCCAGCTCACCACAGGACAGGAATCAGCCCCAGCATTTT. Amino acids: CASSPQDRNQPQHF.